Listed here are 17 T cell receptor beta chains from one sample, sequenced in a study of beta chain features in type 1 diabetes (dated by TCRdb to about 2018). The library was prepared using the immunoSEQ multiplex PCR assay. All of the isolated RNA was reverse transcribed with the High Capacity cDNA Reverse Transcription Kit, so expressed TCRB transcripts were sequenced. TCRdb carries this immuneACCESS record with in-frame sequences only. Its versions omit some clonotypes, under half of them owing to an unresolved V gene in the studies checked, with the rest unexplained. The sample table contains about 360,000 clones; only one count was recorded for about 12% of them. The ten most abundant clones make up approximately 0.015% of the sample. Input material: naive CD4+ T cells from blood. Explained via the paper, the cell subset or site label denotes: true naive CD4+ T cells. The receptors here all came from a man aged 18 to 30 in good health.

This clone was seen ten or more times. The rearrangement joins TRBV30 to TRBJ2-6, with 7 bases that match TRBD2. The CDR3 is made up of 15 amino acids. J lost 13 bases, V lost 1 base, and 13 bases had no gene match. Looked up from germline, CDR1 is GTSNPN and CDR2 is SVGIG (reference sequence). The CDR3 here is CAWSAMGTSGGVLTF. CDR3 bases: TGTGCCTGGAGTGCTATGGGGACCTCGGGAGGAGTCCTGACTTTC.

The V call is TRBV19, the J call TRBJ2-5; perhaps TRBD1 as D (6 bases). CDR1 and CDR2 from the germline V gene are LNHDA and SQIVND (reference sequence). CDR3 size: 15 residues. Between the trimmed V and J ends, which lost 5 bases and 1 base, there was a span of 14 bases. As DNA, the CDR3 is TGTGCCAGTAGTCCCCGGACAGTGGCCCAAGAGACCCAGTACTTC. Amino acid sequence: CASSPRTVAQETQYF.

The chain joins TRBV29-1 to TRBJ2-2; D perhaps matches TRBD1 (6 bases). The V end lost 1 base, the J end lost 5 bases, and 11 bases lay between the germline ends. Looked up from germline, CDR1 is SQVTM and CDR2 is ANQGSEA. The CDR3 has 14 amino acids. The CDR3 nucleotides are TGCAGCGTTGAAGCGGGGACACCAACCGGGGAGCTGTTTTTT. Translation: CSVEAGTPTGELFF.

The CDR3: CASSTRQGPYEQFF. The CDR3 coding sequence is TGTGCCAGCAGCACCCGACAGGGCCCCTATGAGCAGTTCTTC. The chain couples TRBV7-9 to TRBJ2-1, with 7 bases aligning to TRBD1. Germline-derived CDR1 and CDR2 are SEHNR and FQNEAQ (reference sequence). The CDR3 has 14 amino acids. Trimming cost V 5 bases and J 8 bases; bases outside gene matches: 9.

The gene calls are TRBV19 and TRBJ1-2, with no clear D. V lost 7 bases, J lost 4 bases, and 7 bases lay in between. CDR1 is LNHDA, CDR2 SQIVND, per germline (reference sequence). The length of the CDR3 is 11 residues. The CDR3 loop reads CASNTLYGYTF. As DNA, the CDR3 is TGTGCCAGTAATACTCTCTATGGCTACACCTTC.

This clone showed up just a few times. The chain joins TRBV16 to TRBJ1-2; D is uncertain. Per germline, CDR1 KGHSY and CDR2 FQNENV. Trimming cost V 4 bases and J 2 bases, with 14 bases left between them. This CDR3 comprises 15 residues. CDR3 nucleotides: TGTGCCAGCAGCCGTCCGAGCGGCGTGAACTATGGCTACACCTTC. Amino acid sequence: CASSRPSGVNYGYTF.

This clone showed up just a few times. Relative to the germline gene, one junction end is altered; a read error may explain this. The genes are TRBV4-1 and TRBJ2-7; no clear D. This CDR3 has 16 amino acids. The germline gives CDR1 MGHRA, CDR2 YSYEKL. CDR3 in DNA: TGTGCCAGCAGCCAAGCTCGGATGTCGACTCCCTACGAGCAGTACTTC. Amino acid sequence: CASSQARMSTPYEQYF.

In this sample, this clone turned up a few times. The chain carries TRBV27 and TRBJ1-2; the match to TRBD1 covers 7 bases. Trimming cost V 6 bases and J 6 bases; bases outside gene matches: 7. The CDR3 sequence is 13 residues long. Germline CDR1 MNHEY, CDR2 SMNVEV (reference sequence). DNA for the CDR3: TGTGCCAGCAGACCACAGGGGAGAGATGGCTACACCTTC. It translates to CASRPQGRDGYTF.

The genes are TRBV28 and TRBJ2-7; no clear D. V was pared by 5 bases and J by 5 bases, with 10 bases between. Germline CDR1 MDHEN, CDR2 SYDVKM. The CDR3 totals 12 residues. The CDR3 region is CASSTPGHEQYF. Written as DNA, the CDR3 is TGTGCCAGCAGTACCCCAGGCCACGAGCAGTACTTC.

The chain combines TRBV28 with TRBJ2-7; 9 nucleotides line up with TRBD1. The V segment lost 4 bases and the J segment 5 bases; nucleotides outside the gene matches: 9. The CDR3 loop spans 15 amino acids. CDR1 MDHEN and CDR2 SYDVKM come from the germline V gene. This CDR3 is CASSSPGQGRDEQYF. DNA of the CDR3: TGTGCCAGCAGTTCCCCCGGACAGGGGAGGGACGAGCAGTACTTC.

This clone was found a few times. The chain's CDR3 is CASSILTTRFDNEQFF. CDR3 DNA: TGTGCCAGCAGCATACTTACTACTAGGTTCGACAATGAGCAGTTCTTC. V is TRBV11-2 and J is TRBJ2-1; perhaps TRBD2 as D (5 bases). Germline assignment: CDR1 SGHAT and CDR2 FQNNGV. The CDR3 contains 16 residues. Trimming stripped 5 bases from V and 5 bases from J, with 19 bases between.

The V and J genes are TRBV5-6 and TRBJ2-3; 8 bases are a match to TRBD2. CDR3 length equals 16 residues. Germline CDR1 reads SGHDT; CDR2 reads YYEEEE. V lost 1 base, J lost 3 bases, and 7 bases stayed unmatched. CDR3 in amino acids: CASSLRAGGQTDTQYF. The CDR3 DNA reads as TGTGCCAGCAGCTTGCGTGCGGGGGGCCAGACAGATACGCAGTATTTT.

The rearrangement uses TRBV19 and TRBJ1-1, with TRBD1 matching over 8 bases. This CDR3 is 14 amino acids long. The germline gives CDR1 LNHDA, CDR2 SQIVND (reference sequence). The trim removed 6 bases at V and 1 base at J, leaving 4 bases unmatched. CDR3 DNA sequence: TGTGCCAGTAGCTATGACAGGGGGAACACTGAAGCTTTCTTT. Translation: CASSYDRGNTEAFF.

This sequence joins TRBV19 and TRBJ1-5; TRBD1 matches at 8 bases. V lost 6 bases and J lost 3; bases outside the gene matches: 13. Germline V gene data show CDR1 as LNHDA and CDR2 as SQIVND (reference sequence). The CDR3 is made up of 17 amino acids. Written as DNA, the CDR3 is TGTGCCAGTAGCCTAAGGAGGACAGGGACTTTCAATCAGCCCCAGCATTTT. The encoded protein is CASSLRRTGTFNQPQHF.

The chain uses TRBV2 and TRBJ2-1, with 8 positions matching TRBD2. Germline V gene lookup returns CDR1 SNHLY and CDR2 FYNNEI. Trimming took 4 bases from V and 1 from J; bases not matched to a gene: 3. The CDR3 covers 15 residues. The CDR3 reads CASSVERGSYNEQFF. The CDR3 coding sequence is TGTGCCAGCAGTGTCGAGCGGGGGTCCTACAATGAGCAGTTCTTC. The complete variable domain, with remaining parts taken from reference TRBV2 and TRBJ2-1, reads EPEVTQTPSHQVTQMGQEVILRCVPISNHLYFYWYRQILGQKVEFLVSFYNNEISEKSEIFDDQFSVERPDGSNFTLKIRSTKLEDSAMYFCASSVERGSYNEQFFGPGTRLTVL.

This chain links TRBV27 with TRBJ1-6; D uncertain. Germline CDR1 is MNHEY and CDR2 is SMNVEV (reference sequence). CDR3 size: 13 residues. Trimming took 2 bases from V and 8 from J, leaving 7 bases between them. The CDR3 DNA sequence: TGTGCCAGCAGTTTAGTCCGGGATTCACCCCTCCACTTT. Protein: CASSLVRDSPLHF.

The rearrangement uses TRBV9 and TRBJ1-2; D possibly corresponds to TRBD1 (5 bases). Germline lookup yields CDR1 SGDLS and CDR2 YYNGEE. Deletions cut 4 bases from V and 5 bases from J, with 21 bases between. The CDR3 loop spans 16 amino acids. The chain's CDR3 is CASSQTVTMGQYGYTF. Written as DNA, the CDR3 is TGTGCCAGCAGCCAGACAGTAACTATGGGGCAGTATGGCTACACCTTC.